This T cell receptor (beta chain) was captured by sequencing in a study of shared T cell receptors in the human thymus. Generated by immunoSEQ multiplex PCR, the TCRdb table keeps only in-frame clones and is missing some. The sample lists under 850,000 clones; roughly 88% were seen once. This clone was picked up one time. These same records also appear under a second study, on human thymus T cells. From that study: Resections from corrective heart surgery supplied the thymus tissue. Thymic and blood repertoires appeared to show biased V and J gene usage. A high degree of thymic repertoire overlap among unrelated individuals was reported in related research.

The receptor was isolated from a boy less than two years old with a congenital heart defect. The material sequenced was thymocytes.

The CDR3 sequence: CASSCWREKSTDTQYF. CDR3 DNA: TGTGCCAGCAGTTGTTGGCGGGAGAAAAGCACAGATACGCAGTATTTT. J is TRBJ2-3 and V is TRBV27, with TRBD2 matching over 7 bases. Per the germline V gene, CDR1 is MNHEY and CDR2 is SMNVEV (reference sequence). There are 16 residues in the CDR3. After removal of 4 bases from V and 0 bases from J, the junction contained 7 bases not matched to a gene.